Each of the 20 T cell receptor beta chains below was sequenced from the same sample in a study of identical twins. TCRdb itself ran the 5' RACE reads through MiXCR, one entry per CDR3 protein. The table lists 700,000 to 950,000 distinct CDR3 sequences, roughly an eighth of them singletons. The sample was also linked to a second study, of yellow fever vaccine responses in identical twins.

The source material was PBMCs. The receptors were gathered from a young woman in good health.

Comments on this clonotype: Mismatch with germline at one junction end may stem from a read error. The V gene is TRBV12-3 or TRBV12-4, the J gene TRBJ2-2; D possibly corresponds to TRBD2 (5 bases). This CDR3 comprises 15 residues. The CDR3 DNA follows: TGTGCCAGCAGTTTACTAGCACTGAACACCGGGGAGCTGGTTTTT. Translation gives CASSLLALNTGELVF.

This clonotype appeared a few times. J is TRBJ2-2 and V is TRBV5-1, with D hard to call. This CDR3 is 13 amino acids long. The V gene lost 5 bases and the J gene lost 3 bases, with 8 bases spanning the gap. The germline V gene has CDR1 SGHRS and CDR2 YFSETQ. The CDR3 sequence: CASSAADTGELFF. In nucleotides, the CDR3 is TGCGCCAGCAGTGCTGCGGACACCGGGGAGCTGTTTTTT.

This clonotype was found many times. The chain is built from TRBV20-1 and TRBJ1-1; D uncertain. CDR1 is DFQATT and CDR2 is SNEGSKA in the germline V gene (reference sequence). The ends were cut back, 2 bases at V and 1 base at J, with 8 bases in the middle. This CDR3 contains 13 residues. The chain's CDR3 is CSARPTENTEAFF. The CDR3 coding sequence is TGCAGTGCTAGACCCACAGAGAACACTGAAGCTTTCTTT.

In this sample, this clonotype turned up a few times. The chain has TRBV5-1 and TRBJ2-5; tentatively, D is TRBD2 (6 bases). V was trimmed by 0 bases and J by 3 bases, leaving 15 bases between them. This CDR3 comprises 16 residues. CDR1 is SGHRS, CDR2 YFSETQ, per germline. CDR3 DNA: TGCGCCAGCAGCTTGGCCCCCCAGCGGGCCGAAGAGACCCAGTACTTC. Translating gives CASSLAPQRAEETQYF.

This clonotype was recorded a few times. The chain joins TRBV6-1 to TRBJ2-1; D perhaps matches TRBD2 (6 bases). CDR1 and CDR2 from the germline V gene are MNHNS and SASEGT. V lost 6 bases, J lost 4 bases, and 16 bases lay in between. This CDR3 has 15 residues. This chain's CDR3 is CASRNRDGTYNEQFF. The CDR3, as DNA: TGTGCCAGCAGAAACCGGGACGGGACTTACAATGAGCAGTTCTTC.

The table lists this clonotype with a few counts. The V call is TRBV5-5, the J call TRBJ1-1; 7 positions agree with TRBD1. The CDR3 contains 15 residues. The V segment lost 4 bases and the J segment 0 bases; nucleotides outside the gene matches: 6. The V gene's germline CDR1 is SGHKS and CDR2 YYEKEE (reference sequence). CDR3 protein: CASSERQGVNTEAFF. The CDR3 DNA is TGTGCCAGCAGCGAGCGACAGGGAGTGAACACTGAAGCTTTCTTT. The whole variable domain, remainder taken from reference TRBV5-5 and TRBJ1-1, is DAGVTQSPTHLIKTRGQQVTLRCSPISGHKSVSWYQQVLGQGPQFIFQYYEKEERGRGNFPDRFSARQFPNYSSELNVNALLLGDSALYLCASSERQGVNTEAFFGQGTRLTVV.

The chain combines TRBV5-1 with TRBJ2-7; maybe TRBD2 (6 bases). CDR1 and CDR2 from the germline V gene are SGHRS and YFSETQ. V was cut by 3 bases and J by 0 bases, with 19 bases left in between. The CDR3 spans 17 residues. The chain's CDR3 is CASSWTPRDSFSYEQYF. The DNA for the CDR3 is TGCGCCAGCAGCTGGACCCCCCGGGACTCCTTCTCCTACGAGCAGTACTTC.

The genes are TRBV21-1 and TRBJ2-7; no DNA check was done on the table's D call, TRBD1. TRBV21-1 is classified as a pseudogene. The CDR3 loop spans 21 amino acids. The CDR3 reads CASSKSGDQVWPTAKTYEQYF. The CDR3 bases are TGTGCCAGCAGCAAATCTGGCGACCAGGTGTGGCCGACAGCTAAAACCTACGAGCAGTACTTC.

This clonotype was seen a few times. The chain employs TRBV29-1 and TRBJ1-5; D gene unclear. Trimming removed 4 bases at V and 0 bases at J, with 10 bases between. The germline gives CDR1 SQVTM, CDR2 ANQGSEA. The CDR3 length is 14 residues. The CDR3 sequence is CSVVFPHSNQPQHF. The CDR3 DNA follows: TGCAGCGTTGTTTTTCCTCATAGCAATCAGCCCCAGCATTTT.

CDR3 sequence reads: CASTRELVTDTQYF. CDR3 nucleotide sequence: TGTGCCAGCACCCGGGAGCTAGTAACAGATACGCAGTATTTT. The V and J genes are TRBV9 and TRBJ2-3; D is possibly TRBD2 (6 bases). V dropped 6 bases and J dropped 3 bases, with 14 bases sitting between them. The CDR3 length is 14 residues. Germline V CDR1 and CDR2: SGDLS, YYNGEE.

This clonotype appeared many times. As DNA, the CDR3 is TGTGCCAGCAGTTACGGCAAGGACCGACTACCAACTGAAGCTTTCTTT. Protein product: CASSYGKDRLPTEAFF. V and J are TRBV6-5 and TRBJ1-1, with no clear D. From germline, CDR1 is MNHEY and CDR2 SVGAGI. The CDR3 is 16 amino acids. V lost 2 bases to trimming and J lost 5 bases, with 18 bases between them.

This clonotype was counted between two and nine times. V and J are TRBV7-9 and TRBJ2-1; TRBD1 is a possible D gene (5 bases). Germline CDR1 is SEHNR and CDR2 is FQNEAQ (reference sequence). With 6 bases removed from V and 8 bases from J, the gap between germline ends came to 23 bases. This CDR3 is 16 amino acids long. The CDR3 DNA is TGTGCCAGCAGTTCGACAGACCAAAGGCGATACGATGAGCAGTTCTTC. Amino acids: CASSSTDQRRYDEQFF.

This clonotype was counted between two and nine times. The CDR3 DNA sequence: TGTGCCAGTACCCAAAGCGGGAGTCTCCACGAGCAGTACTTC. Translating gives CASTQSGSLHEQYF. This sequence joins TRBV19 and TRBJ2-7; 8 bases match TRBD2. Germline V gene lookup returns CDR1 LNHDA and CDR2 SQIVND (reference sequence). J lost 5 bases, V lost 7 bases, and 10 bases had no gene match. This CDR3 comprises 14 residues.

The chain employs TRBV13 and TRBJ2-7; D tentatively fits TRBD1 or TRBD2 (5 bases each). The germline gives CDR1 PRHDT, CDR2 FYEKMQ (reference sequence). The CDR3 is made up of 17 amino acids. The ends were cut back, 3 bases at V and 2 bases at J, with 20 bases in the middle. The CDR3 region has the DNA TGTGCCAGCAGCTTTAGGGGTGGTAGCGAGATTACCTACGAGCAGTACTTC. This sequence encodes CASSFRGGSEITYEQYF.

The gene calls are TRBV27 and TRBJ2-1; a weak D match, TRBD1 (5 bases). From germline, CDR1 is MNHEY and CDR2 SMNVEV (reference sequence). With 5 bases removed from V and 5 bases from J, the gap between germline ends came to 16 bases. The CDR3 runs to 15 residues. CDR3 coding DNA: TGTGCCAGCAGTGGCCGTCTTGGGGCTGACAATGAGCAGTTCTTC. Encoded protein: CASSGRLGADNEQFF.

This clonotype was seen a few times. The chain uses TRBV3-1 and TRBJ2-5, with 7 positions matching TRBD1. In germline, CDR1 is LGHDT, CDR2 YNNKEL (reference sequence). This CDR3 has 15 residues. With V trimmed by 0 bases and J by 4 bases, 5 bases remained unmatched. The CDR3 region has the DNA TGTGCCAGCAGCCAAGATGAGGCAGGGGGAGAGACCCAGTACTTC. It specifies CASSQDEAGGETQYF.

The V gene is TRBV14, the J gene TRBJ1-1, with D possibly being TRBD1 (5 bases). Germline assignment: CDR1 SGHDN and CDR2 FVKESK. Trimming removed 4 bases from V and 7 bases from J, with 13 bases in between. The CDR3 spans 13 residues. The CDR3 loop is CASSLPGRGEAFF. CDR3 sequence (DNA): TGTGCCAGCAGCCTTCCAGGGCGGGGTGAAGCTTTCTTT.

This clonotype has ten or more counts. The chain combines TRBV12-3 or TRBV12-4 with TRBJ2-1; 8 nucleotides line up with TRBD1. The V segment lost 6 bases and the J segment 7 bases; nucleotides outside the gene matches: 14. This CDR3 is built from 16 residues. The CDR3 nucleotides read TGTGCCAGCAGCCCAAACTCAGGGGGCGGTTTGAATGAGCAGTTCTTC. Protein sequence: CASSPNSGGGLNEQFF.

This clonotype turned up a few times. This chain joins TRBV6-1 and TRBJ2-3; no clear D gene. CDR3 length: 13 residues. Trimming took off 4 bases at V and 8 bases at J, with 13 bases between the two ends. The germline V gene encodes CDR1 MNHNS and CDR2 SASEGT. DNA of the CDR3: TGTGCCAGCAGTGGAGGCATTCGTTTTACGCAGTATTTT. The encoded protein is CASSGGIRFTQYF.

The chain is built from TRBV7-9 and TRBJ1-1; D unresolved. The ends were cut back, 8 bases at V and 4 bases at J, with 14 bases in the middle. There are 13 residues in the CDR3. Germline V CDR1 and CDR2: SEHNR, FQNEAQ (reference sequence). The CDR3 region is CASLGLSGTEAFF. In DNA form, the CDR3 reads TGTGCCAGCTTGGGGTTAAGTGGCACTGAAGCTTTCTTT.